The 30 T cell receptor beta chains presented below share a single source sample, sequenced in a study of beta chain features in type 1 diabetes. Sequenced material consisted of expressed TCRB transcripts (all of the isolated RNA was reverse transcribed). The protocol was immunoSEQ multiplex PCR, while the TCRdb copy is restricted to in-frame clones and leaves out a portion. The sample shows 250,000 or so clones, under 70% of them seen only once. Sequencing input: naive CD4+ T cells from blood. The source is a man under 40 in good health.

V usage is TRBV29-1 and J usage is TRBJ2-3; D gene ambiguous. Germline CDR1 is SQVTM and CDR2 is ANQGSEA. V shed 7 bases and J shed 6 bases, with 8 bases lying between them. The CDR3 loop spans 10 amino acids. The CDR3 bases are TGCAGCGGATCCCTGGATACGCAGTATTTT. Its protein is CSGSLDTQYF.

In the case of this clone: The same CDR3 arises from other DNA sequences in this sample as well. The CDR3 sequence is CSARSSYGYTF. The DNA of the CDR3 is TGCAGTGCTAGATCAAGCTATGGCTACACCTTC. This chain connects TRBV20-1 to TRBJ1-2; D is uncertain. Germline V lookup: CDR1 DFQATT, CDR2 SNEGSKA (reference sequence). The V end was cut by 2 bases, the J end by 4 bases, with 5 bases between. The CDR3 is 11 amino acids.

A remark on this clone: This specimen includes other DNA sequences encoding the same CDR3. V and J are TRBV7-9 and TRBJ1-5, with TRBD1 matching 8 bases. The CDR3 is made up of 14 amino acids. Trimming removed 4 bases from V and 4 bases from J; junction bases left unmatched: 3. The germline CDR1 and CDR2 sequences are SEHNR and FQNEAQ (reference sequence). The CDR3 bases are TGTGCCAGCAGCTCCGGGACAGGAAATCAGCCCCAGCATTTT. Protein: CASSSGTGNQPQHF.

This rearrangement joins TRBV28 to TRBJ2-3; TRBD2 agrees at 7 bases. The CDR3 consists of 16 residues. V lost 5 bases to trimming and J lost 1 base; unmatched junction nucleotides: 9. Germline values: CDR1 MDHEN, CDR2 SYDVKM. CDR3 nucleotides: TGTGCCAGCAGTCCCGGGGGACTACCAGGCACAGATACGCAGTATTTT. Encoded protein: CASSPGGLPGTDTQYF.

V gene TRBV29-1 combines with J gene TRBJ2-3; D gene uncertain. The CDR3 covers 12 residues. Trimming left V 1 base short and J 8 bases short, with 10 bases between. Germline CDR1 is SQVTM and CDR2 is ANQGSEA. The CDR3 loop reads CSVEGGAPTQYF. CDR3 nucleotides: TGCAGCGTTGAAGGTGGTGCCCCTACGCAGTATTTT.

The rearrangement uses TRBV30 and TRBJ2-7; a possible D gene is TRBD1 (6 bases). CDR3 length: 16 residues. Germline V lookup: CDR1 GTSNPN, CDR2 SVGIG (reference sequence). V shed 3 bases and J shed 0 bases, with 18 bases lying between them. This CDR3 reads CAWSNVQGKSSYEQYF. Here the CDR3 DNA reads TGTGCCTGGAGCAACGTCCAGGGGAAGAGCTCCTACGAGCAGTACTTC. Based on the CDR3 plus reference TRBV30 and TRBJ2-7, the full variable domain is SQTIHQWPATLVQPVGSPLSLECTVEGTSNPNLYWYRQAAGRGLQLLFYSVGIGQISSEVPQNLSASRPQDRQFILSSKKLLLSDSGFYLCAWSNVQGKSSYEQYFGPGTRLTVT.

This clone has just a few counts. The chain links TRBV30 to TRBJ2-7, with 7 bases matching TRBD1. The junction had 8 bases not matched to a gene; V was cut back by 5 bases and J by 4 bases. Germline-derived CDR1 and CDR2 are GTSNPN and SVGIG (reference sequence). The CDR3 covers 13 residues. The CDR3 DNA reads TGTGCCTGGGGACCCGGGACAGTGTACGAGCAGTACTTC. It codes for CAWGPGTVYEQYF.

J is TRBJ1-2 and V is TRBV4-1, with D perhaps matching TRBD1 (6 bases). The CDR3 loop spans 13 amino acids. V was pared by 0 bases and J by 4 bases, with 6 bases between. Germline assignment: CDR1 MGHRA and CDR2 YSYEKL. CDR3 protein: CASSQEGGYGYTF. The CDR3 nucleotides read TGCGCCAGCAGCCAAGAAGGGGGCTATGGCTACACCTTC.

The chain combines TRBV30 with TRBJ1-5; D is unresolved. CDR1 is GTSNPN and CDR2 is SVGIG in the germline V gene (reference sequence). The CDR3 consists of 17 residues. With 0 bases removed from V and 0 bases from J, the gap between germline ends came to 15 bases. The CDR3 DNA reads TGTGCCTGGAGTGTAGGAATTGGCACCTATAGCAATCAGCCCCAGCATTTT. Amino acids: CAWSVGIGTYSNQPQHF.

The chain combines TRBV11-2 with TRBJ2-1, with D uncertain. The length of the CDR3 is 14 residues. Trimming took off 4 bases at V and 1 base at J, with 8 bases between the two ends. The germline CDR1 and CDR2 sequences are SGHAT and FQNNGV. The CDR3 nucleotides are TGTGCCAGCAGCTCGGGCCTTTCCTACAATGAGCAGTTCTTC. The encoded protein is CASSSGLSYNEQFF. Drawing the rest from reference TRBV11-2 and TRBJ2-1, the complete variable domain is EAGVAQSPRYKIIEKRQSVAFWCNPISGHATLYWYQQILGQGPKLLIQFQNNGVVDDSQLPKDRFSAERLKGVDSTLKIQPAKLEDSAVYLCASSSGLSYNEQFFGPGTRLTVL.

This chain joins TRBV2 and TRBJ2-7; D gene ambiguous. Trimming cost V 1 base and J 1 base, with 5 bases left between them. Germline V CDR1 and CDR2: SNHLY, FYNNEI. There are 13 residues in the CDR3. The CDR3 sequence is CASSEGGSYEQYF. CDR3 coding DNA: TGTGCCAGCAGTGAAGGGGGTTCCTACGAGCAGTACTTC.

V is TRBV5-6 and J is TRBJ1-2; D is ambiguous. The CDR3 has 12 amino acids. V was trimmed by 0 bases and J by 6 bases, leaving 6 bases between them. Germline V gene lookup returns CDR1 SGHDT and CDR2 YYEEEE. This CDR3 reads CASSLVVNGYTF. The CDR3 bases are TGTGCCAGCAGCTTGGTGGTTAATGGCTACACCTTC.

The gene calls are TRBV18 and TRBJ2-1, with D perhaps matching TRBD1 or TRBD2 (6 bases each). Trimming cost V 6 bases and J 9 bases, with 21 bases left between them. Germline assignment: CDR1 KGHSH and CDR2 LQKENI. CDR3 size: 15 residues. CDR3 loop: CASSRRDSGGGEQFF. As DNA, the CDR3 is TGTGCCAGCTCCCGGAGGGACTCCGGAGGGGGTGAGCAGTTCTTC. Variable domain in full (rest from reference TRBV18 and TRBJ2-1): NAGVMQNPRHLVRRRGQEARLRCSPMKGHSHVYWYRQLPEEGLKFMVYLQKENIIDESGMPKERFSAEFPKEGPSILRIQQVVRGDSAAYFCASSRRDSGGGEQFFGPGTRLTVL.

This chain joins TRBV7-9 and TRBJ2-3; a possible D gene is TRBD2 (6 bases). The CDR3 contains 15 residues. The V gene's germline CDR1 is SEHNR and CDR2 FQNEAQ (reference sequence). The V end was cut by 0 bases, the J end by 4 bases, with 11 bases between. For the CDR3, the DNA is TGTGCCAGCAGCTTAGCGCGCGGGGAGGCAGATACGCAGTATTTT. Protein sequence: CASSLARGEADTQYF. Full variable domain (missing parts from reference TRBV7-9 and TRBJ2-3): DTGVSQNPRHKITKRGQNVTFRCDPISEHNRLYWYRQTLGQGPEFLTYFQNEAQLEKSRLLSDRFSAERPKGSFSTLEIQRTEQGDSAMYLCASSLARGEADTQYFGPGTRLTVL.

This clone has just a few counts. V gene TRBV4-1 combines with J gene TRBJ1-2; no clear D gene. Germline lookup yields CDR1 MGHRA and CDR2 YSYEKL. The ends were cut back, 0 bases at V and 0 bases at J, with 8 bases in the middle. The CDR3 loop spans 15 amino acids. As DNA, the CDR3 is TGCGCCAGCAGCCAAGAATCAGCTACTAACTATGGCTACACCTTC. Residues: CASSQESATNYGYTF.

The chain is built from TRBV29-1 and TRBJ1-1, with 9 bases fitting TRBD1. V was pared by 2 bases and J by 6 bases, with 7 bases of the junction left unmatched. Germline V gives CDR1 SQVTM, CDR2 ANQGSEA. The CDR3 has 14 residues. The CDR3 DNA sequence: TGCAGCGTTGAACGAGACAGGGGGGCTCCTGAAGCTTTCTTT. Protein sequence: CSVERDRGAPEAFF.

The chain links TRBV4-3 to TRBJ2-4, with D maybe TRBD1 (5 bases). This CDR3 region has 15 residues. Per the germline V gene, CDR1 is LGHNA and CDR2 is YSLEER. The ends were cut back, 0 bases at V and 2 bases at J, with 8 bases in the middle. Here the CDR3 DNA reads TGCGCCAGCAGCCAAGACGCAGGGACCAAAAACATTCAGTACTTC. Its protein is CASSQDAGTKNIQYF.

The chain joins TRBV9 to TRBJ1-4; D is unresolved. V lost 0 bases to trimming and J lost 7 bases, with 10 bases between them. Germline CDR1 is SGDLS and CDR2 is YYNGEE. The CDR3 spans 14 residues. The CDR3 region has the DNA TGTGCCAGCAGCGTAGCAGCCAATTCTGAAAAACTGTTTTTT. This codes for CASSVAANSEKLFF.

This sequence joins TRBV4-3 and TRBJ2-5; 11 bases align to TRBD1. In germline, CDR1 is LGHNA, CDR2 YSLEER. The CDR3 consists of 15 residues. Trimming removed 0 bases from V and 9 bases from J; junction bases left unmatched: 6. CDR3 in DNA: TGCGCCAGCAGCCAAGATCCCGGGACAGGGGGGTCCCAGTACTTC. The encoded protein is CASSQDPGTGGSQYF.

The chain uses TRBV9 and TRBJ2-7; D might be TRBD1 (5 bases). This CDR3 spans 16 amino acids. The V end was cut by 0 bases, the J end by 5 bases, with 18 bases between. Germline lookup yields CDR1 SGDLS and CDR2 YYNGEE. The CDR3 DNA reads as TGTGCCAGCAGCGTAGCTTCGTGGCAGGGAAGGAACGAGCAGTACTTC. Its protein is CASSVASWQGRNEQYF.

This clone has a handful of counts. The chain has TRBV29-1 and TRBJ2-1, with D perhaps given as TRBD1 or TRBD2 (5 bases each). V was pared by 6 bases and J by 6 bases, with 12 bases between. Germline CDR1 and CDR2: SQVTM and ANQGSEA. CDR3 size: 12 residues. The CDR3 coding sequence is TGCAGCGTGAGGGGACCGACCAATGAGCAGTTCTTC. Translation gives CSVRGPTNEQFF.

The sample holds a few counts of this clone. V is TRBV30 and J is TRBJ2-1; the match to TRBD1 covers 7 bases. V shed 7 bases and J 9 bases; nucleotides not matched to a gene: 15. Germline lookup yields CDR1 GTSNPN and CDR2 SVGIG (reference sequence). The CDR3 is 14 residues long. The CDR3 coding sequence is TGTGCCTCCGCGCAGCAGGGGGTCTCCAGTGAGCAGTTCTTC. This gives the protein CASAQQGVSSEQFF.

The chain links TRBV30 to TRBJ2-1; D unresolved. Trimming shortened V by 0 bases and J by 9 bases, and 15 bases separated the two germline ends. Per germline, CDR1 GTSNPN and CDR2 SVGIG (reference sequence). CDR3 length: 14 amino acids. The CDR3, as DNA: TGTGCCTGGAGTGTTTCAAAAAGGACCACTGAGCAGTTCTTC. It specifies CAWSVSKRTTEQFF.

This clone was detected only a few times. The chain uses TRBV29-1 and TRBJ2-1; D perhaps matches TRBD2 (5 bases). The CDR3 loop spans 15 amino acids. Germline V gene data show CDR1 as SQVTM and CDR2 as ANQGSEA. Trimming removed 2 bases at V and 5 bases at J, with 16 bases between. CDR3 protein: CSVERGARVNNEQFF. The CDR3 bases are TGCAGCGTTGAACGGGGAGCGCGGGTAAACAATGAGCAGTTCTTC.

The gene calls are TRBV30 and TRBJ2-2, with D uncertain. The CDR3 runs to 14 residues. Germline V gene sequence: CDR1 GTSNPN, CDR2 SVGIG (reference sequence). Trimming shortened V by 5 bases and J by 0 bases, and 10 bases separated the two germline ends. The CDR3 DNA is TGTGCCTGGCGGTATTTTGCGAACACCGGGGAGCTGTTTTTT. It yields the protein CAWRYFANTGELFF.

This sequence joins TRBV27 and TRBJ1-1, with D perhaps matching TRBD1 (5 bases). Germline assignment: CDR1 MNHEY and CDR2 SMNVEV (reference sequence). Trimming removed 4 bases from V and 1 base from J, with 10 bases in between. The CDR3 spans 14 residues. CDR3 region: CASSSGRKNTEAFF. The CDR3 coding sequence is TGTGCCAGCAGTTCGGGACGGAAGAACACTGAAGCTTTCTTT.

This clone is a singleton in its sample. The V gene is TRBV30, the J gene TRBJ1-5, with D possibly being TRBD1 (5 bases). CDR1 is GTSNPN and CDR2 is SVGIG in the germline V gene (reference sequence). This CDR3 is built from 13 residues. Trimming pared 1 base from V and 3 bases from J, leaving 7 bases between. For the CDR3, the DNA is TGTGCCTGGAGTGCAGGGTACAATCAGCCCCAGCATTTT. Residues: CAWSAGYNQPQHF.

Details on this clone: The same CDR3 is also encoded by other DNA sequences in this sample. This chain links TRBV20-1 with TRBJ2-7, with no clear D. From germline, CDR1 is DFQATT and CDR2 SNEGSKA (reference sequence). This CDR3 is built from 11 residues. Trimming removed 3 bases at V and 4 bases at J, with 7 bases between. CDR3 sequence (DNA): TGCAGTGCTAGTGGCGGTTACGAGCAGTACTTC. Its translation: CSASGGYEQYF.

The V call is TRBV28, the J call TRBJ2-1, with D perhaps TRBD1 (6 bases). Looked up from germline, CDR1 is MDHEN and CDR2 is SYDVKM. V lost 4 bases, J lost 8 bases, and 18 bases lay in between. CDR3 size: 15 residues. This CDR3 is CASSSSQQGYHEQFF. Written as DNA, the CDR3 is TGTGCCAGCAGTTCGAGTCAACAGGGTTACCATGAGCAGTTCTTC. Drawing the rest from reference TRBV28 and TRBJ2-1, the complete variable domain is DVKVTQSSRYLVKRTGEKVFLECVQDMDHENMFWYRQDPGLGLRLIYFSYDVKMKEKGDIPEGYSVSREKKERFSLILESASTNQTSMYLCASSSSQQGYHEQFFGPGTRLTVL.

The chain links TRBV15 to TRBJ2-5; D is perhaps TRBD1 (6 bases). The germline V gene has CDR1 LNHNV and CDR2 YYDKDF (reference sequence). V lost 2 bases, J lost 1 base, and 20 bases lay in between. The CDR3 length is 18 residues. The CDR3 here is CATSRRIPRQDIQETQYF. The CDR3 region has the DNA TGTGCCACCAGCAGACGAATTCCCAGACAGGACATCCAAGAGACCCAGTACTTC.